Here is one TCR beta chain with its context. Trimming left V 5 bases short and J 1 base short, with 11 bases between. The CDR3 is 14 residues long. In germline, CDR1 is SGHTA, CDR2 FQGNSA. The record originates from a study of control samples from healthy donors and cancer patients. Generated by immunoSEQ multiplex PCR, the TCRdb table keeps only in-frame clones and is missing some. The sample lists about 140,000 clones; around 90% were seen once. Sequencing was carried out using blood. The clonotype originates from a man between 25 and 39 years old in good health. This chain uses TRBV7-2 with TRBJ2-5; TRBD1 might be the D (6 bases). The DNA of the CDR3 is TGTGCCAGCAGCCCTACAGGGTCCCAAGAGACCCAGTACTTC. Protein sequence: CASSPTGSQETQYF. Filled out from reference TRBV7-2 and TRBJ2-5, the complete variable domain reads GAGVSQSPSNKVTEKGKDVELRCDPISGHTALYWYRQSLGQGLEFLIYFQGNSAPDKSGLPSDRFSAERTGGSVSTLTIQRTQQEDSAVYLCASSPTGSQETQYFGPGTRLLVL.